Listed below are T cell receptor beta chains from one sample, sequenced in a study of cytomegalovirus exposure and HLA in healthy donors. Repertoires were generated with immunoSEQ multiplex PCR, while TCRdb's copy carries only in-frame clones and drops some. The table shows about 82,000 clones, with over 65% occurring only once. The source material was PBMCs. The origin of the receptors is a man in his forties or fifties in good health and CMV-seronegative. Each CDR3 is given without its conserved first and last residue. The order of the fields is V gene, CDR3 protein.

TRBV5-4	ASSFGQGASGANVLT
TRBV19	ASSTSPTSGGGKTQY
TRBV15	ATSSLAANNGYT
TRBV5-5	ASSHRGQGSSGELF
TRBV28	ASSLGGQTGTQY
TRBV12-5	ASGDRGDLNEQF
TRBV12-5	ASAKNTEAF
TRBV30	AWSPTAKFDGYT
TRBV15	ATLGQEEKLF
TRBV18	ASSPGWPGSTDTQY
TRBV6-5	ASSLTGGGQPQH
TRBV11-3	ASSLTSSYEQY
TRBV6-4	ASSDSTSGGFETQY
TRBV18	ASSPWQGDEQF
TRBV6-1	ASSPQGGSYNEQF
TRBV5-1	ASSSWGGQNPGGSGANVLT
TRBV7-3	ASSPDGAGNTIY
TRBV6-1	ASIPGTSGTQY
TRBV4-2	ASSQDTSGGETQY
TRBV4-3	ASRETGGTEAF
TRBV5-1	ASSLGVRGTYNEQF
TRBV11-3	ASSLGAAAGQETQY
TRBV4-3	ASSQEGPGGTDTQY
TRBV19	ASSAPSRHLNEQF
TRBV5-1	ASSSDREMMGGGYT
TRBV27	ASSFRGRGQSSYNEQF
TRBV12-5	ASGLPMDSTEQF
TRBV6-1	ATSLGGTDTQY